This entry lists 23 T cell receptor beta chains sequenced from one sample in a study of blood T cell repertoires in COVID-19. TCRdb's copy holds only in-frame clones and misses some; the assay was immunoSEQ multiplex PCR. Found here are some 150,000 clones, 75% to 90% of them singletons; the top ten hold approximately 3%. Sequences were obtained from peripheral blood. These TCRs come from a woman aged 55 to 70 with active COVID-19.

The chain has TRBV6-2 or TRBV6-3 and TRBJ1-2, with D perhaps TRBD1 (6 bases). This CDR3 contains 14 residues. Germline CDR1 and CDR2: MNHEY and SVGEGT. Trimming cost V 6 bases and J 5 bases, with 16 bases left between them. The CDR3 reads CASSIQGSRYGYTF. CDR3 bases: TGTGCCAGCAGCATACAGGGATCGCGGTATGGCTACACCTTC.

The gene calls are TRBV9 and TRBJ2-1; 8 bases are shared with TRBD2. CDR1 is SGDLS and CDR2 is YYNGEE in the germline V gene. The ends lost 4 bases at V and 9 bases at J; junction bases unmatched: 12. This CDR3 is built from 15 residues. Here the CDR3 reads CASSSGLGPSGEQFF. CDR3 sequence (DNA): TGTGCCAGCAGCTCGGGACTAGGGCCCAGTGGTGAGCAGTTCTTC.

This rearrangement joins TRBV19 to TRBJ1-2; 8 nucleotides match TRBD1. CDR3 length: 15 amino acids. V dropped 5 bases and J dropped 0; count of bases not matched to a gene: 5. From germline, CDR1 is LNHDA and CDR2 SQIVND (reference sequence). CDR3 sequence (DNA): TGTGCCAGTAGTGGGGACAGGCCATCTAACTATGGCTACACCTTC. It is translated as CASSGDRPSNYGYTF.

The chain uses TRBV28 and TRBJ2-7, with 9 bases identical to TRBD1. Per germline, CDR1 MDHEN and CDR2 SYDVKM. This CDR3 has 16 amino acids. J lost 6 bases, V lost 5 bases, and 14 bases had no gene match. CDR3 bases: TGTGCCAGCAGTACTACCGGGACAGGGTACACCGGCGAGCAGTACTTC. Protein product: CASSTTGTGYTGEQYF.

The rearrangement joins TRBV28 to TRBJ2-7; no definite D call. The germline V gene encodes CDR1 MDHEN and CDR2 SYDVKM. Trimming removed 6 bases from V and 2 bases from J, with 11 bases in between. The CDR3 contains 13 residues. CDR3 in DNA: TGTGCCAGCAGACGACTTGCGCCCTACGAGCAGTACTTC. Amino acid sequence: CASRRLAPYEQYF.

The chain combines TRBV7-8 with TRBJ2-2, with TRBD2 as a possible D gene (5 bases). The CDR3 runs to 14 residues. Trimming shortened V by 6 bases and J by 4 bases, and 12 bases separated the two germline ends. The germline V gene encodes CDR1 SGHVS and CDR2 FQNEAQ. CDR3: CASRGHAGTGELFF. The CDR3 DNA reads as TGTGCCAGCAGGGGTCACGCGGGCACCGGGGAGCTGTTTTTT.

The chain uses TRBV19 and TRBJ2-5; TRBD1 aligns across 7 bases. This CDR3 region has 13 residues. The germline V gene encodes CDR1 LNHDA and CDR2 SQIVND (reference sequence). Trimming took 4 bases from V and 4 from J; bases not matched to a gene: 3. CDR3 DNA sequence: TGTGCCAGTAGTACAGGGACAGTAGAGACCCAGTACTTC. It specifies CASSTGTVETQYF.

V is TRBV5-8 and J is TRBJ2-1; 10 bases line up with TRBD2. The CDR3 has 16 amino acids. Germline-derived CDR1 and CDR2 are SGHTS and YDEGEE. V dropped 0 bases and J dropped 8; count of bases not matched to a gene: 8. The CDR3 sequence is CASSLGGLANRDEQFF. CDR3 nucleotides: TGTGCCAGCAGCTTGGGGGGACTAGCGAATCGGGATGAGCAGTTCTTC. The complete variable domain, with remaining parts taken from reference TRBV5-8 and TRBJ2-1, reads EAGVTQSPTHLIKTRGQQATLRCSPISGHTSVYWYQQALGLGLQFLLWYDEGEERNRGNFPPRFSGRQFPNYSSELNVNALELEDSALYLCASSLGGLANRDEQFFGPGTRLTVL.

The V call is TRBV7-8, the J call TRBJ2-7; 10 bases are shared with TRBD1. The CDR3 is made up of 15 amino acids. Germline CDR1 is SGHVS and CDR2 is FQNEAQ. V lost 1 base to trimming and J lost 2 bases; unmatched junction nucleotides: 2. As DNA, the CDR3 is TGTGCCAGCAGCTTAGGAGACAGGGGGCCCTACGAGCAGTACTTC. It specifies CASSLGDRGPYEQYF.

The chain is built from TRBV15 and TRBJ1-4, with D hard to call. V was shortened by 0 bases and J by 8 bases, with 10 bases between the two germline ends. This CDR3 is built from 14 residues. The germline V gene encodes CDR1 LNHNV and CDR2 YYDKDF (reference sequence). The DNA of the CDR3 is TGTGCCACCAGCAGAGATCGAGCGAAAGAAAAACTGTTTTTT. This encodes CATSRDRAKEKLFF.

The gene calls are TRBV2 and TRBJ2-2; D is unclear. The CDR3 loop spans 12 amino acids. Trimming took 7 bases from V and 3 from J, leaving 6 bases between them. From germline, CDR1 is SNHLY and CDR2 FYNNEI. The CDR3 DNA reads TGTGCCAGCACCGGAGACACCGGGGAGCTGTTTTTT. Its protein product is CASTGDTGELFF.

The V call is TRBV6-2 or TRBV6-3, the J call TRBJ1-2, with D possibly matching TRBD1 (5 bases). In germline, CDR1 is MNHEY, CDR2 SVGEGT. V was clipped by 0 bases and J by 8 bases, with 13 bases between them. The CDR3 has 14 amino acids. CDR3 DNA sequence: TGTGCCAGCAGTTACTCAGGGCAGGGAGGAGGCTACACCTTC. Translated, it gives CASSYSGQGGGYTF.

The chain uses TRBV6-5 and TRBJ2-2; TRBD2 aligns across 7 bases. Per the germline V gene, CDR1 is MNHEY and CDR2 is SVGAGI. With V trimmed by 3 bases and J by 5 bases, 6 bases remained unmatched. The CDR3 length is 15 residues. CDR3: CASSYISRGTGELFF. The DNA for the CDR3 is TGTGCCAGCAGTTATATCTCGCGGGGGACCGGGGAGCTGTTTTTT.

The chain carries TRBV5-4 and TRBJ2-7; TRBD2 aligns across 8 bases. The V and J ends lost 4 bases and 5 bases, in that order; junction bases with no gene match: 5. CDR1 and CDR2 from the germline V gene are SGHNT and YYREEE (reference sequence). CDR3 length: 13 residues. The CDR3 region is CASSPGLGDEQYF. The CDR3 bases are TGTGCCAGCAGCCCGGGACTAGGGGACGAGCAGTACTTC. The full variable domain, rest sourced from reference TRBV5-4 and TRBJ2-7, is ETGVTQSPTHLIKTRGQQVTLRCSSQSGHNTVSWYQQALGQGPQFIFQYYREEENGRGNFPPRFSGLQFPNYSSELNVNALELDDSALYLCASSPGLGDEQYFGPGTRLTVT.

The V gene is TRBV9, the J gene TRBJ2-1, with D possibly being TRBD2 (5 bases). This CDR3 spans 17 amino acids. Trimming left V 4 bases short and J 1 base short, with 18 bases between. The V gene's germline CDR1 is SGDLS and CDR2 YYNGEE. The CDR3 spells CASSLRAESFSYNEQFF. In nucleotides, the CDR3 is TGTGCCAGCAGCTTGAGAGCGGAATCCTTTTCCTACAATGAGCAGTTCTTC.

V usage is TRBV30 and J usage is TRBJ2-7, with D possibly TRBD1 on 6 matching bases. Germline V CDR1 and CDR2: GTSNPN, SVGIG (reference sequence). The CDR3 is made up of 14 amino acids. V lost 0 bases and J lost 3, with 12 bases in between. The CDR3 DNA reads TGTGCCTGGAGTGTGCTTCTGGACAGCTACGAGCAGTACTTC. Its protein is CAWSVLLDSYEQYF.

The V call is TRBV25-1, the J call TRBJ2-1, with D perhaps TRBD2 (6 bases). The V and J ends lost 3 bases and 7 bases respectively, with 13 bases between them. The CDR3 consists of 14 residues. The germline CDR1 and CDR2 sequences are MGHDK and SYGVNS. CDR3 amino acids: CASSDQDYSNEQFF. In DNA form, the CDR3 reads TGTGCCAGCAGTGACCAGGACTATTCAAATGAGCAGTTCTTC.

This clone appeared once. The J gene is TRBJ2-7, the V gene TRBV6-5; the D gene is possibly TRBD2 (6 bases). The CDR3 sequence is 11 residues long. Germline loops: CDR1 MNHEY, CDR2 SVGAGI. Trimming shortened V by 8 bases and J by 7 bases, and 12 bases separated the two germline ends. CDR3 residues: CASRTGGEQYF. CDR3 in DNA: TGTGCCAGCCGGACTGGGGGGGAGCAGTACTTC.

The chain couples TRBV28 to TRBJ1-1; 10 bases line up with TRBD1. Germline CDR1 and CDR2: MDHEN and SYDVKM. The V gene end was trimmed by 5 bases and the J gene end by 3 bases; junction bases not matched to a gene: 12. The CDR3 runs to 17 residues. The CDR3 DNA follows: TGTGCCAGCAGTCTATACACCCACGGGACAGGGGACACTGAAGCTTTCTTT. This codes for CASSLYTHGTGDTEAFF.

The chain carries TRBV5-1 and TRBJ2-7; 7 nucleotides align to TRBD1. CDR1 is SGHRS and CDR2 is YFSETQ in the germline V gene. The CDR3 is 16 amino acids. V gave up 4 bases and J gave up 3 bases; unmatched junction bases: 13. DNA for the CDR3: TGCGCCAGCAGCCCGTTGCCGGACAGGCCTTTCTACGAGCAGTACTTC. It yields the protein CASSPLPDRPFYEQYF.

The chain joins TRBV21-1 to TRBJ2-1; TRBD1 is the table's D call, not checked against the DNA. TRBV21-1 corresponds to a pseudogene. This CDR3 region has 18 residues. The CDR3 DNA reads as TGTGCCAGCAGCAAACTAGGCTCTCGGCAGGGGGCCTACAATGAGCAGTTCTTC. Protein: CASSKLGSRQGAYNEQFF.

The chain uses TRBV6-2 or TRBV6-3 and TRBJ2-3, with D possibly matching TRBD2 (5 bases). V was cut by 3 bases and J by 5 bases, with 15 bases left in between. The CDR3 totals 15 residues. Germline V CDR1 and CDR2: MNHEY, SVGEGT. In DNA form, the CDR3 reads TGTGCCAGCAGTTATAGTGGAGGACGAGGAGATACGCAGTATTTT. This translates into CASSYSGGRGDTQYF.

This chain joins TRBV7-3 and TRBJ2-5; a possible D gene is TRBD2 (6 bases). Between the trimmed V and J ends, which lost 2 bases and 2 bases, there was a span of 6 bases. Germline CDR1 and CDR2: SGHTA and FQGTGA. This CDR3 has 13 residues. CDR3 bases: TGTGCCAGCAGCTTAGGGACTCAAGAGACCCAGTACTTC. Protein product: CASSLGTQETQYF.